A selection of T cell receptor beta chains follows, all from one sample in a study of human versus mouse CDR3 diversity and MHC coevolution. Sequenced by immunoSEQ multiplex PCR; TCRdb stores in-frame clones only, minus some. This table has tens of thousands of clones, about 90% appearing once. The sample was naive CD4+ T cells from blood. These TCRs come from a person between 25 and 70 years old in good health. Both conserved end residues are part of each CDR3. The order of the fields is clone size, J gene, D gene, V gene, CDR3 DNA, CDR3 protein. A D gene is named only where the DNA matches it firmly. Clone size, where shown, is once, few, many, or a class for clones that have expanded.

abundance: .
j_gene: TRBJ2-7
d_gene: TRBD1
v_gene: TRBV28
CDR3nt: TGTGCCAGCAGTTCCCCGTCGACAGGGAGCTCCTACGAGCAGTACTTC
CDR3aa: CASSSPSTGSSYEQYF

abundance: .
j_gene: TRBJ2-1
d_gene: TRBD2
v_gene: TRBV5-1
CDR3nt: TGCGCCAGCAGCGTAAGCGGGGGGCCCTCCTACAATGAGCAGTTCTTC
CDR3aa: CASSVSGGPSYNEQFF

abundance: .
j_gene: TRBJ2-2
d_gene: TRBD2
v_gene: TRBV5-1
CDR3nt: TGCGCCAGCAGCTCGAGACTAGCGGTTACCGGGGAGCTGTTTTTT
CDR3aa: CASSSRLAVTGELFF

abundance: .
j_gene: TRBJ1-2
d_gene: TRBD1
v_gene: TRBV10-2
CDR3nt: TGCGCCAGCAGTGAGCCGGGGACAGCCAGTGGCTACACCTTC
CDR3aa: CASSEPGTASGYTF

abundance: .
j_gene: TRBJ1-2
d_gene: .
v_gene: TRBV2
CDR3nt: TGTGCCAGCAGTGTATCAGGGCCTGGCTACACCTTC
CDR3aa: CASSVSGPGYTF

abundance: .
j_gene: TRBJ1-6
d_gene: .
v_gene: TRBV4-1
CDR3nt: TGCGCCAGCAGCCGACGAGAGGACCTAGGCGGGGATTCACCCCTCCACTTT
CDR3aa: CASSRREDLGGDSPLHF

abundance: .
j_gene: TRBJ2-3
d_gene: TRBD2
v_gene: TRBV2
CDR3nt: TGTGCCAGCAGTGAAATCGGGGGGGCGATCCGGGCAGATACGCAGTATTTT
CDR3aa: CASSEIGGAIRADTQYF

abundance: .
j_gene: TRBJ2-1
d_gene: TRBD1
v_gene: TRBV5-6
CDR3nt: TGTGCCAGCAGCCGCGACAGGGGGAATCTACCCCCCTCGTACAATGAGCAGTTCTTC
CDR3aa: CASSRDRGNLPPSYNEQFF

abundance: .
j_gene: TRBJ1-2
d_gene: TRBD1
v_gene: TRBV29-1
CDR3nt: TGCAGCGTCCTGACAGGGGGTACCGGGGGTGGCTACACCTTC
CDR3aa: CSVLTGGTGGGYTF

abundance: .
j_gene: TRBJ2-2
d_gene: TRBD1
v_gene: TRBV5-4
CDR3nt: TGTGCCAGCAGCACGATGACAGGGGCCGGCGCCGGGGAGCTGTTTTTT
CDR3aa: CASSTMTGAGAGELFF

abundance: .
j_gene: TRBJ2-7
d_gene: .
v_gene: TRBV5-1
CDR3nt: TGCGCCAGCAGGAGAGGTGGGGAGGCCTACGAGCAGTACTTC
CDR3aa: CASRRGGEAYEQYF

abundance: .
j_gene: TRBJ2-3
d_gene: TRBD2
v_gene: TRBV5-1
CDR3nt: TGCGCCAGCAGCGAAGGGACTAGCGGCCCCAGCACAGATACGCAGTATTTT
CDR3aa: CASSEGTSGPSTDTQYF

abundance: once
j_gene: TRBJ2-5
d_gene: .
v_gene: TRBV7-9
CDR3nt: TGTGCCAGCAGCCTGGGGTCGGGGAAGCAAGAGACCCAGTACTTC
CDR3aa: CASSLGSGKQETQYF

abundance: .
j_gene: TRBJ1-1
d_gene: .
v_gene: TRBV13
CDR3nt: TGTGCCAGCAGGGCTACAGGTTACACTGAAGCTTTCTTT
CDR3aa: CASRATGYTEAFF

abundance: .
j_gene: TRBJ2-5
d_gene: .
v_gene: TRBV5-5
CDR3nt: TGTGCCAGCAGCTTGGAACAGGGTTTGTCGCCCCAGTACTTC
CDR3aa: CASSLEQGLSPQYF

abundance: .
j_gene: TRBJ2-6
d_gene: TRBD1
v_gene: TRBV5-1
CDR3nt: TGCGCCAGCAGCTTGGTCGACAGGGGGCGTGGGGCCAACGTCCTGACTTTC
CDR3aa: CASSLVDRGRGANVLTF

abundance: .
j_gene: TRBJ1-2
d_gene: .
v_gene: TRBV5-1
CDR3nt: TGCGCCAGCAGCTCAAGTTTAGTTGGCTACACCTTC
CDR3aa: CASSSSLVGYTF

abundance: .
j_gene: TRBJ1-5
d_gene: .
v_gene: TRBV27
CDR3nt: TGTGCCAGCACCCCTCTCGGCGGAACTAATCAGCCCCAGCATTTT
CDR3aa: CASTPLGGTNQPQHF

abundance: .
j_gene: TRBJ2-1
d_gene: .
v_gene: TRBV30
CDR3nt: TGTGCCTGGAGTGTACAGGCTACTGGTGAGCAGTTCTTC
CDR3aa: CAWSVQATGEQFF

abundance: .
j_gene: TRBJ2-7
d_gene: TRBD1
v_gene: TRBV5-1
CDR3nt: TGCGCCAGCAGCATTGGGGACAGAAGGGTCTACGAGCAGTACTTC
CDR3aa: CASSIGDRRVYEQYF

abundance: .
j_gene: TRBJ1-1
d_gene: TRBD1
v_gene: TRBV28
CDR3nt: TGTGCCAGCAGATACCGGGACAGGGGGCGCCGAAACACTGAAGCTTTCTTT
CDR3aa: CASRYRDRGRRNTEAFF

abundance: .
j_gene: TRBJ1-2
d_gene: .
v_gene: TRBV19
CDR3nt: TGTGCCAGTACCATGACAGGCGGAACACGTAGCTACACCTTC
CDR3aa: CASTMTGGTRSYTF

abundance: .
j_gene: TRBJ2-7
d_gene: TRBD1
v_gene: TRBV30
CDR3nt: TGTGCCTGGGAGGGACAGGGCGGCTCCTACGAGCAGTACTTC
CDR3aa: CAWEGQGGSYEQYF

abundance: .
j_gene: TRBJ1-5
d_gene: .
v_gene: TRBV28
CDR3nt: TGTGCCAGCACCCTGGGAGGGCGGTTCAATCAGCCCCAGCATTTT
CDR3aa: CASTLGGRFNQPQHF

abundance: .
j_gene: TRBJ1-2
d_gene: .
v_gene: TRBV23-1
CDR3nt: TGCGCCCACGCCAGGGCTGGCTACACCTTC
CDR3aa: CAHARAGYTF

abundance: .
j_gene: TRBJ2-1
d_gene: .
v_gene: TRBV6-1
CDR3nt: TGTGCCAGCAGTGAACTAGGCGGGGCCCCCAATGAGCAGTTCTTC
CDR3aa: CASSELGGAPNEQFF

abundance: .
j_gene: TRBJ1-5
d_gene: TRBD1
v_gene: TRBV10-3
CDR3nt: TGTGCCATCAGTGAGTCGGCGGGGACAGGTCAGCCCCAGCATTTT
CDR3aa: CAISESAGTGQPQHF

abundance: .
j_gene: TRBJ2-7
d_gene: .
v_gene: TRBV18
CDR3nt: TGTGCCAGCTCCCAGGCACTAGCTCAAGAGCAGTACTTC
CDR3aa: CASSQALAQEQYF